This T cell receptor beta chain was obtained from a study of blood T cell repertoires in COVID-19. Study-level background: From the United States, Italy and Spain came samples of acute and convalescent COVID-19. PBMCs, B-cell-depleted T cells, or T cells were the source of the cDNA or gDNA that made up the material.

Germline CDR1 is MRHNA and CDR2 is SNTAGT. Trimming cost V 2 bases and J 2 bases; bases outside gene matches: 5. The CDR3 sequence is 16 residues long. This clone was seen once. Participants were placed into cohorts based on the clinical history they reported. How the authors handled the data: Reference gene primer amplification gave estimated nucleated cell counts. Only in-frame clones appear in the TCRdb table, and some are missing; sequencing was by immunoSEQ multiplex PCR. The DNA gave D and trimming, while V, J and clone size come from that table. The table records approximately 210,000 clones, around 82% of them present only once.

Material for sequencing was PBMCs or T cells enriched from blood (not recorded which). This clonotype was obtained from a woman aged 45 to 65 with acute COVID-19. This chain connects TRBV6-4 to TRBJ2-3; TRBD2 agrees at 9 bases. CDR3: CASSDGVGLATDTQYF. The CDR3 coding sequence is TGTGCCAGCAGTGACGGGGTGGGACTAGCCACAGATACGCAGTATTTT.